This T cell receptor (beta chain) was documented in a study of cytomegalovirus exposure and HLA in healthy donors. Study observations and caveats: Subsequent analysis revealed that first-cohort TCR clusters tended to co-occur in the approximately 120 validation repertoires. Reportedly, diagnosis of cytomegalovirus status by the classifier showed high specificity and sensitivity. Cytomegalovirus-associated status was assigned to approximately 160 TCR beta chains.

Per germline, CDR1 LGHNA and CDR2 YNFKEQ. The CDR3 is 16 amino acids. V trimming: 3 bases; J trimming: 1 base; junction bases outside the gene matches: 5. Data came from immunoSEQ multiplex PCR; TCRdb stores just in-frame clones and leaves some out. The sample shows 200,000 to 300,000 clones, 75% to 90% of them seen only once. To note about this clone: Its antigen is undetermined.

The V gene is TRBV4-2, the J gene TRBJ2-5; 10 bases agree with TRBD2. The origin of this receptor is a woman aged 25 to 39 in good health and CMV-seropositive. The sequenced sample consisted of PBMCs. The CDR3 nucleotides read TGTGCCAGCAGCCAGAAGACTAGCGGGTTCCAAGAGACCCAGTACTTC. It is translated as CASSQKTSGFQETQYF.